A selection of T cell receptor beta chains follows, all from one sample in a study of T cell responses to AZD1222 COVID-19 vaccine. Clones were read by immunoSEQ multiplex PCR, and TCRdb kept only the in-frame ones, dropping some. The table includes 90,000 to 130,000 clones, over 85% detected once. The source material was peripheral blood, sampled 28 days after the second AZD1222 dose. The receptor source for this set is an adult who received the AZD1222 COVID-19 vaccine. Each CDR3 is given with its conserved first and last residue. Fields, in order: CDR3 length, D gene, V gene, J gene, clone size, CDR3 protein, CDR3 DNA. A D gene is named only where the DNA matches it firmly. Only part of the rows carry a size: once, few, many, or a class if the clone is expanded.

15	.	TRBV6-5	TRBJ1-1	.	CASSYSFRGDTEAFF	TGTGCCAGCAGTTACTCCTTCAGGGGCGACACTGAAGCTTTCTTT
16	.	TRBV5-1	TRBJ1-1	.	CASSWGSGAGGTEAFF	TGCGCCAGCAGCTGGGGGTCCGGGGCGGGAGGCACTGAAGCTTTCTTT
16	.	TRBV10-1	TRBJ2-1	once	CASSESEGSSYNEQFF	TGCGCCAGCAGTGAGTCGGAGGGGAGCTCCTACAATGAGCAGTTCTTC
11	.	TRBV19	TRBJ2-5	.	CASSNQETQYF	TGTGCCAGTAGTAATCAAGAGACCCAGTACTTC
14	TRBD1	TRBV29-1	TRBJ2-1	.	CSARTGTGNNEQFF	TGCAGCGCCCGAACCGGGACAGGGAACAATGAGCAGTTCTTC
13	.	TRBV9	TRBJ2-3	.	CASSVEGTDTQYF	TGTGCCAGCAGCGTAGAGGGCACAGATACGCAGTATTTT
12	.	TRBV6-5	TRBJ2-1	.	CASKTYGNEQFF	TGTGCCAGCAAGACTTATGGGAATGAGCAGTTCTTC
16	TRBD1	TRBV6-2/TRBV6-3	TRBJ2-7	.	CASSTRDRGGRYEQYF	TGTGCCAGCAGTACGAGGGACAGGGGAGGAAGATACGAGCAGTACTTC
20	.	TRBV19	TRBJ1-6	.	CASYDSRGAGGLMYNSPLHF	TGTGCCAGTTACGATAGCCGTGGCGCGGGGGGCCTTATGTATAATTCACCCCTCCACTTT
13	.	TRBV19	TRBJ1-1	.	CASSSESLTGAFF	TGTGCCAGTAGCTCAGAGAGCCTGACTGGGGCTTTCTTT
17	TRBD2	TRBV9	TRBJ2-7	.	CASSGTSAGREGYEQYF	TGTGCCAGCAGCGGCACTAGCGCGGGAAGGGAGGGCTACGAGCAGTACTTC
16	.	TRBV5-4	TRBJ2-3	.	CASSLVRQAITDTQYF	TGTGCCAGCAGCCTGGTCAGACAGGCGATCACAGATACGCAGTATTTT
18	TRBD2	TRBV7-2	TRBJ2-5	.	CASTLIGLAGGRRETQYF	TGTGCCAGCACCCTCATCGGGCTAGCGGGGGGCCGTCGCGAGACCCAGTACTTC
12	TRBD1	TRBV12-3/TRBV12-4	TRBJ2-3	.	CASSLGQAAQYF	TGTGCCAGCAGTTTGGGACAGGCTGCGCAGTATTTT
14	TRBD1	TRBV28	TRBJ1-5	.	CATSPDRESQPQHF	TGTGCCACGTCGCCGGACAGGGAGAGTCAGCCCCAGCATTTT
14	.	TRBV10-3	TRBJ2-1	.	CAISDRVTYNEQFF	TGTGCCATCAGTGACAGGGTTACTTACAATGAGCAGTTCTTC
13	.	TRBV5-1	TRBJ2-7	.	CASSPLNSYEQYF	TGCGCCAGCAGCCCCCTAAACTCCTACGAGCAGTACTTC
15	.	TRBV5-4	TRBJ2-3	once	CASSAGGAGTDTQYF	TGTGCCAGCAGCGCAGGGGGGGCGGGCACAGATACGCAGTATTTT
16	TRBD1	TRBV4-3	TRBJ1-2	.	CASSQDLDHRGPGYTF	TGCGCCAGCAGCCAGGACTTGGACCACAGGGGACCTGGCTACACCTTC
14	.	TRBV30	TRBJ1-2	.	CASESGSHNYGYTF	TGTGCCTCGGAGTCGGGCTCTCATAACTATGGCTACACCTTC
16	.	TRBV19	TRBJ1-5	.	CASSITARHLNQPQHF	TGTGCCAGTAGTATCACCGCCCGACATCTCAATCAGCCCCAGCATTTT
14	TRBD1	TRBV4-3	TRBJ2-7	.	CASSHWDRGYEQYF	TGCGCCAGCAGCCATTGGGACAGGGGCTACGAGCAGTACTTC
13	.	TRBV18	TRBJ1-2	.	CASSPPGGYGYTF	TGTGCCAGTTCACCGCCGGGGGGCTATGGCTACACCTTC
16	TRBD1	TRBV18	TRBJ1-2	.	CASSPPGQKANYGYTF	TGTGCCAGCTCACCACCGGGACAGAAAGCTAACTATGGCTACACCTTC
13	TRBD1	TRBV7-3	TRBJ1-2	.	CASSAGQGYGYTF	TGTGCCAGCAGCGCGGGACAGGGCTATGGCTACACCTTC
17	.	TRBV5-1	TRBJ2-5	.	CASSLARGAADMETQYF	TGCGCCAGCAGCTTGGCGAGGGGAGCGGCAGATATGGAGACCCAGTACTTC
16	TRBD2	TRBV28	TRBJ2-1	.	CASSFSGGATYNEQFF	TGTGCCAGCAGTTTTAGCGGGGGGGCCACCTACAATGAGCAGTTCTTC
15	.	TRBV6-2/TRBV6-3	TRBJ2-5	.	CASSYRGARGETQYF	TGTGCCAGCAGTTACCGGGGGGCCCGGGGAGAGACCCAGTACTTC
14	.	TRBV7-3	TRBJ2-1	.	CASSLIHGDNEQFF	TGTGCCAGCAGCTTAATCCACGGAGACAATGAGCAGTTCTTC
15	.	TRBV25-1	TRBJ2-7	.	CASSEEGPGLREQYF	TGTGCCAGCAGTGAAGAAGGACCGGGGTTGAGGGAGCAGTACTTC
15	.	TRBV27	TRBJ2-3	many	CASSSQGWGTDTQYF	TGTGCCAGCAGTTCACAGGGATGGGGCACAGATACGCAGTATTTT
13	.	TRBV6-2/TRBV6-3	TRBJ1-3	.	CASSYRGRNTIYF	TGTGCCAGCAGTTACAGGGGCCGAAACACCATATATTTT
19	TRBD2	TRBV5-1	TRBJ2-3	.	CASSLQPPSGGSGADTQYF	TGCGCCAGCAGCCTACAGCCTCCTAGCGGGGGCTCCGGGGCAGATACGCAGTATTTT
13	.	TRBV6-5	TRBJ1-3	.	CASRGHSGNTIYF	TGTGCCAGCCGGGGGCACTCTGGAAACACCATATATTTT
11	.	TRBV7-9	TRBJ1-2	.	CASNREVGYTF	TGTGCCAGCAACCGGGAGGTTGGCTACACCTTC
19	.	TRBV27	TRBJ2-3	.	CASSYPPVVIDGSTDTQYF	TGTGCCAGCTCTTATCCCCCGGTCGTGATCGACGGTAGCACAGATACGCAGTATTTT
14	TRBD2	TRBV25-1	TRBJ2-1	.	CASLPGRRAYEQFF	TGTGCCAGCCTCCCCGGGAGGAGGGCCTATGAGCAGTTCTTC